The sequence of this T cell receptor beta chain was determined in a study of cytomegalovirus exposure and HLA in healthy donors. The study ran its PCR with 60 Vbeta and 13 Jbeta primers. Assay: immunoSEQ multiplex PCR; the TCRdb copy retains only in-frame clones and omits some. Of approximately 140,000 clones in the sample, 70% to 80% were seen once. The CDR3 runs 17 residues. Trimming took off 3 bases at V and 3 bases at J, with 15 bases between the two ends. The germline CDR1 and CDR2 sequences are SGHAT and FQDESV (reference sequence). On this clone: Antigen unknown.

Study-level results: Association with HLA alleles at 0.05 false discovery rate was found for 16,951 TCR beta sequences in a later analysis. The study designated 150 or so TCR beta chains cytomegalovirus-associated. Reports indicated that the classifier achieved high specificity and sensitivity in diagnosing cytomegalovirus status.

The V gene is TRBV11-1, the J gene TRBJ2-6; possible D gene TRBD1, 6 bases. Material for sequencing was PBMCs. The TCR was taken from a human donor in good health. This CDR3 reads CASSFNQGNFGANVLTF. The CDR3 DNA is TGTGCCAGCAGCTTTAATCAGGGGAACTTTGGGGCCAACGTCCTGACTTTC.